The 32 T cell receptor beta chains reported below all come from one sample, sequenced in a study of blood T cell repertoires in COVID-19. The protocol was immunoSEQ multiplex PCR, while the TCRdb copy is restricted to in-frame clones and leaves out a portion. The sample lists 150,000 to 200,000 clones; about four fifths were seen once. Input material: PBMCs or T cells enriched from blood (not recorded which). These receptors originate from a man between 40 and 49 years old who had recovered from COVID-19.

This chain links TRBV6-5 with TRBJ1-5; tentatively, D is TRBD1 (5 bases). The germline gives CDR1 MNHEY, CDR2 SVGAGI. V was cut by 7 bases and J by 2 bases, with 15 bases left in between. The CDR3 length is 15 residues. Here the CDR3 reads CASTVDTVGNQPQHF. CDR3 DNA sequence: TGTGCCAGCACTGTGGACACTGTGGGCAATCAGCCCCAGCATTTT.

The chain recombines TRBV11-1 with TRBJ2-1; 7 positions agree with TRBD1. The ends lost 5 bases at V and 2 bases at J; junction bases unmatched: 6. CDR1 SGHAT and CDR2 FQDESV come from the germline V gene (reference sequence). The CDR3 sequence is 15 residues long. This chain's CDR3 is CASSGRQGTYNEQFF. The DNA of the CDR3 is TGTGCCAGCAGCGGGAGACAGGGTACCTACAATGAGCAGTTCTTC.

This clone has a handful of counts. The rearrangement links TRBV6-1 to TRBJ1-5; 7 nucleotides match TRBD1. The CDR3 is 14 residues long. J lost 15 bases, V lost 3 bases, and 14 bases had no gene match. CDR1 MNHNS and CDR2 SASEGT come from the germline V gene. The CDR3 DNA reads TGTGCCAGCAGTGACCGCCGGGACAGCCTAACTTGGCATTTT. As protein: CASSDRRDSLTWHF.

The chain links TRBV19 to TRBJ2-7; perhaps TRBD1 as D (5 bases). This CDR3 spans 15 amino acids. V was clipped by 5 bases and J by 0 bases, with 14 bases between them. Germline V CDR1 and CDR2: LNHDA, SQIVND (reference sequence). The DNA of the CDR3 is TGTGCCAGTAGTGATGGGGCCTCGAGCTCCTACGAGCAGTACTTC. Amino acid sequence: CASSDGASSSYEQYF. Using reference TRBV19 and TRBJ2-7 for the parts outside the CDR3, the full variable domain is DGGITQSPKYLFRKEGQNVTLSCEQNLNHDAMYWYRQDPGQGLRLIYYSQIVNDFQKGDIAEGYSVSREKKESFPLTVTSAQKNPTAFYLCASSDGASSSYEQYFGPGTRLTVT.

This chain connects TRBV5-1 to TRBJ2-2; 14 nucleotides line up with TRBD2. Germline-derived CDR1 and CDR2 are SGHRS and YFSETQ. Unmatched junction bases numbered 6, after V lost 4 bases and J lost 7 bases. The CDR3 is 16 residues long. The CDR3 reads CASSAGLAGVVGELFF. Here the CDR3 DNA reads TGCGCCAGCAGCGCGGGACTAGCGGGAGTCGTCGGGGAGCTGTTTTTT.

The chain couples TRBV6-1 to TRBJ1-4, with D maybe TRBD1 (5 bases). Trimming left V 1 base short and J 7 bases short, with 13 bases between. CDR3 length equals 15 residues. Germline assignment: CDR1 MNHNS and CDR2 SASEGT. In nucleotides, the CDR3 is TGTGCCAGCAGTGAAGGGGGCCTTAGACCTGAAAAACTGTTTTTT. Its protein product is CASSEGGLRPEKLFF.

The chain links TRBV5-1 to TRBJ1-3, with 8 bases matching TRBD1. This CDR3 spans 16 amino acids. Trimming cost V 2 bases and J 0 bases; bases outside gene matches: 4. CDR1 is SGHRS and CDR2 is YFSETQ in the germline V gene. CDR3 sequence (DNA): TGCGCCAGCAGCTTACAAACAGGGGGCTCTGGAAACACCATATATTTT. This sequence encodes CASSLQTGGSGNTIYF. Together with reference TRBV5-1 and TRBJ1-3, the CDR3 gives the full variable domain: KAGVTQTPRYLIKTRGQQVTLSCSPISGHRSVSWYQQTPGQGLQFLFEYFSETQRNKGNFPGRFSGRQFSNSRSEMNVSTLELGDSALYLCASSLQTGGSGNTIYFGEGSWLTVV.

This sequence joins TRBV27 and TRBJ2-2; D is undetermined. Germline V gene data show CDR1 as MNHEY and CDR2 as SMNVEV (reference sequence). There are 12 residues in the CDR3. V was trimmed by 8 bases and J by 2 bases, leaving 6 bases between them. The CDR3 is CASARNTGELFF. The CDR3 DNA sequence: TGTGCCAGCGCCAGAAACACCGGGGAGCTGTTTTTT.

The chain recombines TRBV10-3 with TRBJ2-5, with TRBD1 matching over 8 bases. V lost 3 bases and J lost 4; bases outside the gene matches: 4. The CDR3 runs 14 residues. The germline gives CDR1 ENHRY, CDR2 SYGVKD. CDR3 sequence: CAISDPQGVETQYF. The CDR3 DNA reads as TGTGCCATCAGTGACCCACAGGGGGTAGAGACCCAGTACTTC.

The chain has TRBV6-2 or TRBV6-3 and TRBJ2-2; 7 positions match TRBD2. The V gene end was trimmed by 0 bases and the J gene end by 1 base; junction bases not matched to a gene: 11. The CDR3 is 19 residues long. Germline V CDR1 and CDR2: MNHEY, SVGEGT. CDR3 residues: CASSYSVDRAGKNTGELFF. CDR3 coding DNA: TGTGCCAGCAGTTACTCGGTCGATAGAGCGGGAAAGAACACCGGGGAGCTGTTTTTT.

The rearrangement uses TRBV5-1 and TRBJ2-5; no reliable D call. Germline lookup yields CDR1 SGHRS and CDR2 YFSETQ. There are 12 residues in the CDR3. Deletions cut 5 bases from V and 3 bases from J, with 8 bases between. The DNA of the CDR3 is TGCGCCAGCAGGTACTCGGAAGAGACCCAGTACTTC. It is translated as CASRYSEETQYF.

This clone appeared once. The chain carries TRBV16 and TRBJ1-5; no clear D gene. The CDR3 covers 14 residues. CDR1 and CDR2 from the germline V gene are KGHSY and FQNENV. With 5 bases removed from V and 8 bases from J, the gap between germline ends came to 16 bases. The DNA of the CDR3 is TGTGCCAGCAGCTTCCGCGGCGGGGTAAAGCCCCAGCATTTT. Protein sequence: CASSFRGGVKPQHF.

V and J are TRBV7-3 and TRBJ1-5, with D perhaps TRBD1 (6 bases). V lost 5 bases and J lost 6, with 14 bases in between. This CDR3 has 14 amino acids. Germline CDR1 reads SGHTA; CDR2 reads FQGTGA. This chain's CDR3 is CASSVQGPGQPQHF. The DNA for the CDR3 is TGTGCCAGCAGCGTTCAGGGGCCGGGTCAGCCCCAGCATTTT.

The V gene is TRBV18, the J gene TRBJ1-6; 11 positions agree with TRBD1. This CDR3 is 15 amino acids long. J gave up 7 bases and V 2 bases, and 1 base lay outside the gene matches. Germline V gene lookup returns CDR1 KGHSH and CDR2 LQKENI. In nucleotides, the CDR3 is TGTGCCAGCTCACCAGGACAGGGGGCGAATTCACCCCTCCACTTT. It encodes CASSPGQGANSPLHF.

This clone was counted only a few times. The chain uses TRBV27 and TRBJ2-1, with 12 bases fitting TRBD2. Germline V gene data show CDR1 as MNHEY and CDR2 as SMNVEV (reference sequence). Trimming took 4 bases from V and 10 from J; bases not matched to a gene: 11. The CDR3 is 16 residues long. The DNA of the CDR3 is TGTGCCAGCAGTTCCCTCGCTAGCGGGAGGGCCTTAGAGCAGTTCTTC. This sequence encodes CASSSLASGRALEQFF.

The CDR3 region has the DNA TGTGCCAGCAGCCATTGGACATCCGCGGGGACTGAAGCTTTCTTT. Its protein is CASSHWTSAGTEAFF. This chain links TRBV7-9 with TRBJ1-1, with D perhaps TRBD1 (5 bases). Trimming took off 5 bases at V and 5 bases at J, with 18 bases between the two ends. The germline CDR1 and CDR2 sequences are SEHNR and FQNEAQ (reference sequence). The CDR3 extends over 15 amino acids.

The CDR3 region is CASSWGQGAFLFNYGYTF. The CDR3 DNA reads TGTGCCAGCAGCTGGGGACAGGGGGCTTTTTTGTTTAACTATGGCTACACCTTC. The rearrangement joins TRBV7-4 to TRBJ1-2; 12 bases agree with TRBD1. Trimming cost V 4 bases and J 1 base; bases outside gene matches: 10. This CDR3 contains 18 residues. Germline CDR1 is SGHVT and CDR2 is SQSDAQ.

The chain couples TRBV5-4 to TRBJ2-2; D ambiguous. Trimming left V 4 bases short and J 0 bases short, with 7 bases between. Germline values: CDR1 SGHNT, CDR2 YYREEE (reference sequence). The CDR3 extends over 14 amino acids. The CDR3 coding sequence is TGTGCCAGCAGCCCGGTAGCGAACACCGGGGAGCTGTTTTTT. It translates to CASSPVANTGELFF.

V is TRBV4-3 and J is TRBJ2-3; the match to TRBD2 covers 15 bases. The J segment lost 6 bases and the V segment lost 4 bases, leaving 8 bases of the junction unmatched. CDR1 is LGHNA and CDR2 is YSLEER in the germline V gene. The CDR3 totals 17 residues. CDR3 residues: CASSLGLAGGFSDTQYF. Written as DNA, the CDR3 is TGCGCCAGCAGCCTAGGACTAGCGGGAGGGTTTTCGGATACGCAGTATTTT.

The gene calls are TRBV19 and TRBJ1-2; D ambiguous. V lost 5 bases and J lost 8, with 9 bases in between. CDR3 length: 11 residues. CDR1 and CDR2 (germline): LNHDA, SQIVND (reference sequence). CDR3 sequence reads: CASSYDGGYTF. For the CDR3, the DNA is TGTGCCAGTAGTTATGACGGGGGCTACACCTTC.

This clone was counted a single time. The chain links TRBV7-6 to TRBJ1-6; 9 bases are a match to TRBD1. V dropped 1 base and J dropped 6; count of bases not matched to a gene: 1. The CDR3 is 15 amino acids. CDR1 is SGHVS, CDR2 FNYEAQ, per germline. The DNA of the CDR3 is TGTGCCAGCAGCTTAGGACAGGGGGGTAATTCACCCCTCCACTTT. The encoded protein is CASSLGQGGNSPLHF.

This clone was recorded a few times. The chain uses TRBV9 and TRBJ1-4, with D possibly being TRBD1 (6 bases). The CDR3 runs to 15 residues. Germline-derived CDR1 and CDR2 are SGDLS and YYNGEE. The V gene lost 0 bases and the J gene lost 8 bases, with 14 bases spanning the gap. CDR3 nucleotide sequence: TGTGCCAGCAGCGTAGCTTTGGGGGCGCAGGAAAAACTGTTTTTT. Protein: CASSVALGAQEKLFF. Full variable domain (remainder filled in from reference TRBV9 and TRBJ1-4): DSGVTQTPKHLITATGQRVTLRCSPRSGDLSVYWYQQSLDQGLQFLIQYYNGEERAKGNILERFSAQQFPDLHSELNLSSLELGDSALYFCASSVALGAQEKLFFGSGTQLSVL.

The chain uses TRBV7-8 and TRBJ1-5; 7 positions match TRBD1. The CDR3 spans 16 residues. After removal of 6 bases from V and 2 bases from J, the junction contained 10 bases not matched to a gene. Germline CDR1 is SGHVS and CDR2 is FQNEAQ. The CDR3 coding sequence is TGTGCCAGCAGGGCAGGGGGGAGAAATGGCAATCAGCCCCAGCATTTT. Translated, it gives CASRAGGRNGNQPQHF.

The chain uses TRBV7-9 and TRBJ1-2; the D is unclear. This CDR3 spans 15 amino acids. The germline V gene has CDR1 SEHNR and CDR2 FQNEAQ (reference sequence). Trimming cost V 1 base and J 8 bases, with 17 bases left between them. CDR3 region: CASSLESTDLWGYTF. The DNA of the CDR3 is TGTGCCAGCAGCTTAGAATCTACAGATCTTTGGGGCTACACCTTC.

The J gene is TRBJ1-2, the V gene TRBV5-8; 7 bases are a match to TRBD1. After removal of 4 bases from V and 8 bases from J, the junction contained 11 bases not matched to a gene. This CDR3 is 14 amino acids long. Germline lookup yields CDR1 SGHTS and CDR2 YDEGEE. The CDR3, as DNA: TGTGCCAGCAGCGAGGGACAGCGTTGGTACGGCTACACCTTC. This gives the protein CASSEGQRWYGYTF.

DNA of the CDR3: TGTGCCACCAGCGAATACCTAGGACTAGCGGGAGGCACAGATACGCAGTATTTT. This gives the protein CATSEYLGLAGGTDTQYF. The chain combines TRBV15 with TRBJ2-3; 13 nucleotides match TRBD2. The V segment lost 5 bases and the J segment 1 base; nucleotides outside the gene matches: 9. Germline lookup yields CDR1 LNHNV and CDR2 YYDKDF (reference sequence). CDR3 size: 18 residues.

The V call is TRBV9, the J call TRBJ2-1, with 11 nucleotides matching TRBD2. CDR3 length: 17 amino acids. The germline V gene has CDR1 SGDLS and CDR2 YYNGEE. After removal of 5 bases from V and 5 bases from J, the junction contained 12 bases not matched to a gene. Here the CDR3 reads CASSITLGTSGHNEQFF. The CDR3 coding sequence is TGTGCCAGCAGTATAACACTGGGGACTAGCGGTCACAATGAGCAGTTCTTC.

The chain uses TRBV9 and TRBJ1-1; 10 positions agree with TRBD1. The CDR3 is made up of 16 amino acids. The junction had 10 bases not matched to a gene; V was cut back by 3 bases and J by 5 bases. Per the germline V gene, CDR1 is SGDLS and CDR2 is YYNGEE. The CDR3 spells CASSARQGAFGTEAFF. The CDR3 nucleotides read TGTGCCAGCAGCGCCCGACAGGGGGCGTTTGGGACTGAAGCTTTCTTT.

Comment on this clone: The junction shows a germline mismatch at one end, possibly a read error. The chain links TRBV7-7 to TRBJ2-5; TRBD2 agrees at 13 bases. Germline V lookup: CDR1 SSHAT, CDR2 FNYEAQ (reference sequence). CDR3 length equals 16 residues. This CDR3 reads CASSLGLAGVQETQYF. DNA for the CDR3: TGTGCTAGCAGCTTAGGACTAGCGGGGGTCCAAGAGACCCAGTACTTC.

V is TRBV18 and J is TRBJ2-3; D perhaps matches TRBD2 (7 bases). V lost 3 bases and J 1 base, leaving 14 bases between the germline ends. The germline V gene encodes CDR1 KGHSH and CDR2 LQKENI. The CDR3 loop spans 16 amino acids. As DNA, the CDR3 is TGTGCCAGCTCACCGGGGGGGGCGCGAGGCACAGATACGCAGTATTTT. This translates into CASSPGGARGTDTQYF.

The chain is built from TRBV12-3 or TRBV12-4 and TRBJ2-7; the D gene is possibly TRBD1 (6 bases). The CDR3 extends over 11 amino acids. Trimming cost V 11 bases and J 4 bases, with 12 bases left between them. The CDR3 loop is CAGQDSYEQYF. The DNA of the CDR3 is TGTGCCGGGCAGGACAGTTACGAGCAGTACTTC.

The chain has TRBV10-1 and TRBJ2-7, with D hard to call. Trimming took off 4 bases at V and 4 bases at J, with 17 bases between the two ends. In germline, CDR1 is WNHNN, CDR2 SYGVQD (reference sequence). The CDR3 consists of 15 residues. Here the CDR3 reads CASSVSQVGLYEQYV. For the CDR3, the DNA is TGCGCCAGCAGTGTGAGCCAGGTTGGCCTATACGAGCAGTACGTC.